The 15 T cell receptor beta chains listed next were all sequenced from one sample in a study of shared clonotypes between healthy human individuals. Sequenced by immunoSEQ multiplex PCR; TCRdb stores in-frame clones only, minus some. Counted here are some 1,600,000 clones, approximately 98% occurring once; the ten biggest clones make up roughly 0.42%. The sample was naive CD4+ T cells sorted from blood. The subset here: CD45RA+ positively selected. These receptors all stem from a man younger than 40 in good health.

The chain recombines TRBV20-1 with TRBJ2-3, with D perhaps TRBD1 (5 bases). The V end lost 3 bases, the J end lost 11 bases, and 12 bases lay between the germline ends. Germline V gene lookup returns CDR1 DFQATT and CDR2 SNEGSKA (reference sequence). This CDR3 contains 11 residues. The CDR3 loop reads CSARMGHRQYF. In DNA, the CDR3 is TGCAGTGCTAGGATGGGGCATAGGCAGTATTTT.

CDR3: CASSSHPQETQYF. The CDR3 DNA sequence: TGTGCCAGCAGCAGTCACCCCCAAGAGACCCAGTACTTC. The J gene is TRBJ2-5, the V gene TRBV11-1, with D unclear. V dropped 5 bases and J dropped 1 base, with 8 bases sitting between them. Per the germline V gene, CDR1 is SGHAT and CDR2 is FQDESV (reference sequence). CDR3 length: 13 residues.

The CDR3 coding sequence is TGTGCCAGCTTCTCTGGGCGGGAGCATGAGCAGTTCTTC. Its protein is CASFSGREHEQFF. The rearrangement joins TRBV18 to TRBJ2-1; 7 bases fit TRBD2. The CDR3 totals 13 residues. Looked up from germline, CDR1 is KGHSH and CDR2 is LQKENI. V lost 7 bases, J lost 8 bases, and 8 bases stayed unmatched.

V and J are TRBV7-7 and TRBJ2-3, with 7 bases lining up with TRBD1. The V gene end was trimmed by 0 bases and the J gene end by 6 bases; junction bases not matched to a gene: 3. The CDR3 covers 14 residues. Germline V lookup: CDR1 SSHAT, CDR2 FNYEAQ (reference sequence). The CDR3 loop reads CASSLAGGMDTQYF. The DNA of the CDR3 is TGTGCCAGCAGCTTAGCAGGGGGCATGGATACGCAGTATTTT.

The chain links TRBV5-1 to TRBJ2-5; 11 bases agree with TRBD2. Germline V gives CDR1 SGHRS, CDR2 YFSETQ. Unmatched junction bases numbered 12, after V lost 4 bases and J lost 7 bases. The CDR3 sequence is 16 residues long. Written as DNA, the CDR3 is TGCGCCAGCAGCCCAACTAGCGGGAGTCCCCCCGGGACCCAGTACTTC. This codes for CASSPTSGSPPGTQYF.

The rearrangement links TRBV7-9 to TRBJ1-5; D gene unclear. Trimming shortened V by 5 bases and J by 10 bases, and 12 bases separated the two germline ends. Germline CDR1 and CDR2: SEHNR and FQNEAQ (reference sequence). This CDR3 is built from 12 residues. The CDR3 DNA reads TGTGCCAGCAGCGACCCGAAGGCCCCCCAGCATTTT. Amino acids: CASSDPKAPQHF.

The J gene is TRBJ2-7, the V gene TRBV21-1; the D segment call TRBD1 is taken from the table without a DNA check. TRBV21-1 is termed a pseudogene. The CDR3 is made up of 14 amino acids. The CDR3 DNA reads as TGTGCCAGCAGCGGGACAGGGGCCCCCTACGAGCAGTACTTC. Translation: CASSGTGAPYEQYF.

The DNA of the CDR3 is TGTGCCAGCAGCTTGTCGGCGGTCCAAGAGACCCAGTACTTC. Amino acids: CASSLSAVQETQYF. The chain combines TRBV5-4 with TRBJ2-5; the D is unclear. This CDR3 spans 14 amino acids. CDR1 is SGHNT and CDR2 is YYREEE in the germline V gene (reference sequence). V lost 1 base, J lost 1 base, and 8 bases lay in between.

This clone appeared once. The chain links TRBV6-5 to TRBJ1-1; TRBD1 might be the D (6 bases). The CDR3 has 13 residues. V lost 8 bases, J lost 7 bases, and 17 bases lay in between. CDR1 and CDR2 from the germline V gene are MNHEY and SVGAGI. CDR3 DNA: TGTGCCAGCTCTCTTAGGGACACCCATGAAGCTTTCTTT. This gives the protein CASSLRDTHEAFF.

The chain combines TRBV5-1 with TRBJ2-5, with D maybe TRBD2 (5 bases). With 10 bases removed from V and 7 bases from J, the gap between germline ends came to 23 bases. The CDR3 sequence is 14 residues long. Per germline, CDR1 SGHRS and CDR2 YFSETQ. The CDR3 DNA sequence: TGCGCCTCAAACAGCGGAGGCCCATCGGGGACCCAGTACTTC. Its protein product is CASNSGGPSGTQYF.

This clone showed up just once. The CDR3 sequence is CASKTSVYNEQFF. CDR3 nucleotide sequence: TGTGCCAGCAAAACTAGCGTCTACAATGAGCAGTTCTTC. The chain carries TRBV6-6 and TRBJ2-1; TRBD2 agrees at 7 bases. Germline CDR1 reads MNHNY; CDR2 reads SVGAGI (reference sequence). With 7 bases clipped from V and 3 bases from J, the junction kept 3 bases outside the gene matches. The CDR3 totals 13 residues.

The CDR3 sequence: CASRKRATPGNTIYF. DNA for the CDR3: TGTGCCAGTCGTAAGAGGGCAACCCCGGGAAACACCATATATTTT. The chain couples TRBV14 to TRBJ1-3, with D uncertain. The CDR3 contains 15 residues. Trimming pared 9 bases from V and 4 bases from J, leaving 19 bases between. Germline V gene lookup returns CDR1 SGHDN and CDR2 FVKESK. Full variable domain (outside the CDR3, taken from reference TRBV14 and TRBJ1-3): EAGVTQFPSHSVIEKGQTVTLRCDPISGHDNLYWYRRVMGKEIKFLLHFVKESKQDESGMPNNRFLAERTGGTYSTLKVQPAELEDSGVYFCASRKRATPGNTIYFGEGSWLTVV.

A remark on this clone: Additional DNA sequences in this sample encode the identical CDR3. The rearrangement uses TRBV6-6 and TRBJ2-2; maybe TRBD2 (5 bases). CDR1 and CDR2 (germline): MNHNY, SVGAGI (reference sequence). The CDR3 spans 13 residues. The ends were cut back, 2 bases at V and 5 bases at J, with 6 bases in the middle. CDR3 sequence reads: CASSYRGTGELFF. For the CDR3, the DNA is TGTGCCAGCAGTTACCGAGGGACCGGGGAGCTGTTTTTT.

V is TRBV6-5 and J is TRBJ2-2; D is uncertain. The CDR3 length is 13 residues. Trimming left V 5 bases short and J 1 base short, with 5 bases between. Looked up from germline, CDR1 is MNHEY and CDR2 is SVGAGI. The CDR3 sequence is CASSNRNTGELFF. The DNA of the CDR3 is TGTGCCAGCAGTAATAGGAACACCGGGGAGCTGTTTTTT.

The chain combines TRBV5-4 with TRBJ2-1; 7 nucleotides agree with TRBD2. Germline-derived CDR1 and CDR2 are SGHNT and YYREEE (reference sequence). V dropped 10 bases and J dropped 2; count of bases not matched to a gene: 6. There are 13 residues in the CDR3. CDR3: CAGSGSTYNEQFF. The CDR3 region has the DNA TGTGCCGGTAGCGGGTCCACCTACAATGAGCAGTTCTTC.